This record covers a single T cell receptor (beta chain). This clone was observed once. The target of this receptor is not known. Base qualities are not at hand, and no much larger clone is one base apart. CDR1 MNHEY and CDR2 SMNVEV were looked up in the germline V gene (reference sequence). From the cysteine through the phenylalanine, the CDR3 covers 15 amino acids. Of the read, only the CDR3 DNA is kept; its 45 bases are in frame from base 1. V is trimmed back by 6 bases and J by 1 base, and the junction contains 6 bases that no gene match accounts for. Thawed unstimulated PBMCs were stained for CD3, CD4 and CD8 and FACS-sorted into CD3+CD4+ and CD3+CD8+ populations. All 8 studied subjects were randomized to immunosuppression withdrawal. The Qiagen DNeasy Blood and Tissue Kit was used for isolation of genomic DNA. Using immunoSEQ, frozen genomic DNA was subjected to high-throughput TCRbeta CDR3 sequencing, a process that included PCR amplification, mapping, bias correction and internal controls. The original pipeline was this. Productive rearrangements were retained, and unique TCRbeta sequences were defined by the CDR3 nucleotide sequence together with the V and J gene. For classification of a sequence as donor-reactive, at least 5-fold expansion in CFSE-low cells relative to unstimulated pre-transplant cells and a frequency of at least 0.01% were required. To ensure at least 90% detection power, minimum frequency thresholds were set for each subject based on that subject's lowest-template unstimulated sample. Jensen-Shannon divergence between the top 1000 TCRbeta sequences post- versus pre-transplant served as the measure of repertoire turnover. Changes in detection of donor-reactive sequences were tested with two-sided Fisher's exact tests. TCRdb carries this immuneACCESS record with in-frame sequences only. Its versions omit some clonotypes, under half of them owing to an unresolved V gene in the studies checked, with the rest unexplained. The V and J calls and clone size come from that table; D and trimming were worked out from the DNA. The sample table contains 50,000 to 60,000 clones; only one count was recorded for roughly three quarters of them. About 9.7% of the sample belongs to the ten largest clones.

This sample is drawn from a study of T cell clones after liver transplantation (dated by TCRdb to about 2019). As for the study more broadly: ITN030ST, the source of the samples, was a randomized trial that attempted immunosuppression withdrawal within 2 years of liver transplantation. Donor-reactive T cell clones were identified by TCRbeta sequencing after a pre-transplant mixed lymphocyte reaction and then tracked in post-transplant blood. As an antigen-independent comparator for the donor-reactive sequences, third party-reactive TCRbeta sequences from pre-transplant MLRs were identified as well. Three of the eight recipients were HCV-positive; the others were transplanted for non-autoimmune, non-viral indications. Subjects received no induction therapy and standard immunosuppression until randomization at 12-24 months post-transplant. Tolerance was defined as complete withdrawal of immunosuppression for at least one year without a rise in liver enzymes beyond twice the upper limit of normal. Blood samples were collected pre-transplant, pre-randomization before withdrawal, and post-randomization after either full withdrawal or failed withdrawal. The study cohort included 8 liver transplant recipients, of whom 3 were classified as tolerant and 5 as non-tolerant.

On the study overall, not on this receptor specifically: In 5 of 8 subjects, regardless of tolerance or HCV status, circulating donor-reactive CD4 TCRbeta sequences dropped significantly post-transplant. In a couple of subjects, low numbers of available donor cells limited the measurable donor-reactive repertoire. When repertoire turnover was accounted for, significantly reduced detection of donor-reactive sequences was found in 7 of 8 subjects for CD4 and in 8 of 8 subjects for CD8. Because allograft tissue specimens were not available, migration of donor-reactive T cells into the graft, rather than deletion, may have occurred. Because of small, heterogeneous patient numbers and non-standardized post-transplant time points, the conclusions were only preliminary. The decline in donor-reactive sequences exceeded the decline in third party-reactive sequences, suggesting partial antigen-specific deletion that was unrelated to withdrawal success.

This clonotype originated in a human patient who received a liver transplant. In patients who had a transplant, some T cells may come from the graft donor. The specimen comprised CD4+ T cells from blood, sampled at the 22-month timepoint. Recombination joined TRBV27 with TRBJ2-7, and 10 bases in between align with TRBD1. The nucleotide sequence is given as TGTGCCAGCAGGGGAGCGGGACAGGGGTCCTACGAGCAGTACTTC. Its coded protein is CASRGAGQGSYEQYF.